This T cell receptor (beta chain) comes out of a study of blood T cell repertoires in COVID-19. Overall study: Donors in the United States, Italy and Spain gave samples during acute or convalescent COVID-19. From T cells, B-cell-depleted T cells, or PBMCs came the material, which was cDNA or gDNA.

Looked up from germline, CDR1 is SGHVS and CDR2 is FNYEAQ. Trimming left V 1 base short and J 5 bases short, with 14 bases between. CDR3 length: 15 residues. Under the authors' procedure: Amplifying reference gene primers gave estimates of nucleated cell counts. The table came from immunoSEQ multiplex PCR; TCRdb's copy has only in-frame clones and leaves some out. The DNA gave D and trimming, while V, J and clone size come from that table. Of approximately 450,000 clones listed, around nine tenths were seen once; the top ten hold 4.3%. This clone was seen once. The chain couples TRBV7-6 to TRBJ2-5, with D perhaps TRBD1 (6 bases). Sequencing used peripheral blood. The sequence was collected from a woman aged 25 to 39 with acute or convalescent COVID-19. The CDR3 DNA reads as TGTGCCAGCAGCTTAGTGCGGACAGAGAGGGAGACCCAGTACTTC. Amino acids: CASSLVRTERETQYF.